The 25 T cell receptor beta chains in this list originate from one sample, sequenced in a study of blood T cell repertoires in COVID-19. This table comes from immunoSEQ multiplex PCR, and its TCRdb copy is limited to in-frame clones, with some not included. The profile covers around 450,000 clones, with around 90% appearing a single time and around 0.64% taken by the ten largest. The source material was PBMCs or T cells enriched from blood (not recorded which). The receptors were gathered from a young woman who had recovered from COVID-19.

The rearrangement uses TRBV5-1 and TRBJ2-7, with D uncertain. V was cut by 0 bases and J by 1 base, with 5 bases left in between. CDR1 and CDR2 (germline): SGHRS, YFSETQ. The CDR3 consists of 13 residues. CDR3 loop: CASSLEQSYEQYF. CDR3 sequence (DNA): TGCGCCAGCAGCTTGGAACAGTCCTACGAGCAGTACTTC.

The DNA for the CDR3 is TGTGCCAGCAGTGCCGCGATGGACAGCCATGGCTACACCTTC. Protein sequence: CASSAAMDSHGYTF. This chain connects TRBV2 to TRBJ1-2; D possibly corresponds to TRBD1 (6 bases). Germline CDR1 SNHLY, CDR2 FYNNEI. This CDR3 region has 14 residues. V lost 4 bases and J lost 6, with 15 bases in between.

V is TRBV10-2 and J is TRBJ2-3; D unclear. Trimming removed 3 bases at V and 6 bases at J, with 19 bases between. CDR1 is WSHSY, CDR2 SAAADI, per germline. The CDR3 totals 16 residues. For the CDR3, the DNA is TGCGCCAGCAGTGATTCCCCCGGCGGATCACGGGATACGCAGTATTTT. It is translated as CASSDSPGGSRDTQYF.

The rearrangement uses TRBV5-6 and TRBJ2-7; D is uncertain. V was trimmed by 6 bases and J by 1 base, leaving 8 bases between them. Germline V gives CDR1 SGHDT, CDR2 YYEEEE. CDR3 size: 12 residues. Here the CDR3 reads CASTSSSYEQYF. CDR3 nucleotide sequence: TGTGCCAGCACCTCCAGTTCCTACGAGCAGTACTTC.

The chain links TRBV12-3 or TRBV12-4 to TRBJ1-5; D gene ambiguous. Trimming removed 3 bases at V and 10 bases at J, with 7 bases between. The CDR3 runs 11 residues. CDR3 amino acids: CASSFEGPQHF. CDR3 nucleotide sequence: TGTGCCAGCAGTTTTGAGGGCCCCCAGCATTTT.

J is TRBJ2-2 and V is TRBV30; 13 bases map to TRBD2. The CDR3 covers 17 residues. Trimming removed 6 bases from V and 5 bases from J; junction bases left unmatched: 12. Looked up from germline, CDR1 is GTSNPN and CDR2 is SVGIG (reference sequence). The CDR3 sequence is CACFTSGGARLTGELFF. In DNA, the CDR3 is TGTGCCTGTTTTACTAGCGGGGGGGCAAGGCTGACCGGGGAGCTGTTTTTT.

The rearrangement joins TRBV4-1 to TRBJ1-6; 7 bases match TRBD1. The CDR3 length is 15 residues. Germline CDR1 reads MGHRA; CDR2 reads YSYEKL. The J segment lost 9 bases and the V segment lost 0 bases, leaving 5 bases of the junction unmatched. The CDR3 DNA sequence: TGCGCCAGCAGCCAAGAAAGGGGGCACGGTTCACCCCTCCACTTT. Translation gives CASSQERGHGSPLHF.

The chain joins TRBV4-1 to TRBJ2-2; no clear D gene. Germline-derived CDR1 and CDR2 are MGHRA and YSYEKL. This CDR3 has 12 residues. Trimming removed 2 bases from V and 7 bases from J, with 5 bases in between. In nucleotides, the CDR3 is TGCGCCAGCAGCCAAATCGGCGGGGAGCTGTTTTTT. Amino acid sequence: CASSQIGGELFF.

This chain joins TRBV20-1 and TRBJ1-2; unclear D gene. CDR3 length: 11 residues. Germline V lookup: CDR1 DFQATT, CDR2 SNEGSKA (reference sequence). Between the trimmed V and J ends, which lost 1 base and 4 bases, there was a span of 4 bases. CDR3 region: CSARGPYGYTF. Here the CDR3 DNA reads TGCAGTGCTAGAGGGCCCTATGGCTACACCTTC.

The V gene is TRBV9, the J gene TRBJ2-2; TRBD2 agrees at 8 bases. Unmatched junction bases numbered 3, after V lost 2 bases and J lost 0 bases. Germline CDR1 reads SGDLS; CDR2 reads YYNGEE. The length of the CDR3 is 16 residues. This CDR3 is CASSVRGDPNTGELFF. The CDR3 DNA follows: TGTGCCAGCAGCGTGCGGGGGGACCCGAACACCGGGGAGCTGTTTTTT.

As for this clone: Within the sample, other DNA sequences also encode this same CDR3. The chain combines TRBV10-3 with TRBJ1-2; TRBD1 matches 7 bases. Germline CDR1 ENHRY, CDR2 SYGVKD. With V trimmed by 4 bases and J by 4 bases, 3 bases remained unmatched. The CDR3 is 13 amino acids. CDR3 DNA: TGTGCCATCAGTGCTCAGGGGGGCTATGGCTACACCTTC. It is translated as CAISAQGGYGYTF.

The chain links TRBV28 to TRBJ1-2; no clear D gene. The CDR3 is made up of 13 amino acids. V lost 2 bases and J lost 3, with 7 bases in between. The germline CDR1 and CDR2 sequences are MDHEN and SYDVKM. CDR3 region: CASSLGGYYGYTF. CDR3 coding DNA: TGTGCCAGCAGTTTAGGCGGATACTATGGCTACACCTTC.

The V gene is TRBV2, the J gene TRBJ2-5; D perhaps matches TRBD2 (6 bases). The CDR3 is 14 residues long. The germline V gene encodes CDR1 SNHLY and CDR2 FYNNEI. The V and J ends lost 3 bases and 7 bases respectively, with 15 bases between them. CDR3 sequence reads: CASSEDEAGGTQYF. CDR3 sequence (DNA): TGTGCCAGCAGTGAGGACGAAGCCGGGGGGACCCAGTACTTC.

The CDR3 reads CSVLGGEGEKLFF. CDR3 nucleotide sequence: TGCAGCGTTCTGGGGGGAGAGGGTGAAAAACTGTTTTTT. The V call is TRBV29-1, the J call TRBJ1-4; tentative D call: TRBD1 (5 bases). V shed 5 bases and J shed 7 bases, with 14 bases lying between them. Germline V CDR1 and CDR2: SQVTM, ANQGSEA. The CDR3 covers 13 residues.

V usage is TRBV6-5 and J usage is TRBJ1-1; D may be TRBD1 (5 bases). V was trimmed by 8 bases and J by 3 bases, leaving 7 bases between them. This CDR3 spans 11 amino acids. Per the germline V gene, CDR1 is MNHEY and CDR2 is SVGAGI. The CDR3 region is CASGGYTEAFF. As DNA, the CDR3 is TGTGCCAGCGGGGGGTACACTGAAGCTTTCTTT.

This chain uses TRBV29-1 with TRBJ1-1, with D possibly TRBD1 on 5 matching bases. Looked up from germline, CDR1 is SQVTM and CDR2 is ANQGSEA. With 5 bases removed from V and 0 bases from J, the gap between germline ends came to 10 bases. This CDR3 is 13 amino acids long. The CDR3 protein is CSVTGYLNTEAFF. The CDR3 DNA sequence: TGCAGCGTTACAGGTTACCTGAACACTGAAGCTTTCTTT.

The chain links TRBV7-2 to TRBJ1-2; D not certain. The CDR3 runs to 14 residues. The V gene lost 1 base and the J gene lost 2 bases, with 8 bases spanning the gap. Germline V gene sequence: CDR1 SGHTA, CDR2 FQGNSA. The CDR3 here is CASSLVTPNYGYTF. The CDR3 DNA reads TGTGCCAGCAGCTTAGTTACACCCAACTATGGCTACACCTTC.

This CDR3 is CAISELSYEQYF. The CDR3 bases are TGTGCCATCAGTGAACTCTCCTACGAGCAGTACTTC. J is TRBJ2-7 and V is TRBV10-3; D gene uncertain. This CDR3 comprises 12 residues. Per the germline V gene, CDR1 is ENHRY and CDR2 is SYGVKD. Trimming took off 3 bases at V and 0 bases at J, with 3 bases between the two ends.

V and J are TRBV20-1 and TRBJ1-1, with unresolved D. The CDR3 contains 11 residues. Germline V lookup: CDR1 DFQATT, CDR2 SNEGSKA (reference sequence). V lost 2 bases to trimming and J lost 4 bases, with 5 bases between them. CDR3 residues: CSARLGTEAFF. For the CDR3, the DNA is TGCAGTGCTAGACTCGGCACTGAAGCTTTCTTT.

This clone was seen only a few times. CDR3 region: CASSLAVGLSNYGYTF. The CDR3 DNA sequence: TGTGCCAGCAGCTTAGCGGTCGGACTATCTAACTATGGCTACACCTTC. V usage is TRBV7-9 and J usage is TRBJ1-2; the D is unclear. Trimming took 0 bases from V and 0 from J, leaving 11 bases between them. Germline V gives CDR1 SEHNR, CDR2 FQNEAQ (reference sequence). The CDR3 covers 16 residues.

V usage is TRBV28 and J usage is TRBJ2-3, with 10 positions matching TRBD2. CDR3 length: 17 amino acids. V lost 5 bases, J lost 5 bases, and 13 bases stayed unmatched. CDR1 is MDHEN, CDR2 SYDVKM, per germline. The CDR3 loop reads CASSGASGGGRKDTQYF. The DNA for the CDR3 is TGTGCCAGCAGTGGGGCTAGCGGGGGAGGTAGGAAAGATACGCAGTATTTT.

This clone was observed a single time. This chain connects TRBV9 to TRBJ1-6; no firm D call. Germline V CDR1 and CDR2: SGDLS, YYNGEE. Trimming shortened V by 3 bases and J by 7 bases, and 14 bases separated the two germline ends. The CDR3 runs 15 residues. CDR3: CASSGSDGENSPLHF. The DNA of the CDR3 is TGTGCCAGCAGCGGAAGCGACGGGGAAAATTCACCCCTCCACTTT.

Remarks on this clone: Other DNA sequences from this sample encode an identical CDR3 as well. This chain joins TRBV12-3 or TRBV12-4 and TRBJ2-2; D might be TRBD2 (5 bases). CDR3 length: 13 residues. Trimming pared 6 bases from V and 4 bases from J, leaving 9 bases between. The CDR3 loop is CASSLGGTGELFF. The CDR3 region has the DNA TGTGCCAGCAGCCTCGGAGGCACCGGGGAGCTGTTTTTT.

V gene TRBV28 combines with J gene TRBJ1-1; D uncertain. Germline V gene lookup returns CDR1 MDHEN and CDR2 SYDVKM. The germline V and J ends were trimmed by 7 bases and 1 base, with 22 bases remaining between them. The CDR3 is 17 residues long. CDR3 nucleotide sequence: TGTGCCAGCACCCCCCCGGGTCCCATGCCGAGGAACACTGAAGCTTTCTTT. Its protein product is CASTPPGPMPRNTEAFF.

The rearrangement uses TRBV2 and TRBJ1-2; D unclear. Germline loops: CDR1 SNHLY, CDR2 FYNNEI. Between the trimmed V and J ends, which lost 3 bases and 6 bases, there was a span of 14 bases. The CDR3 contains 14 residues. CDR3 sequence: CASSDYNPADGYTF. In DNA form, the CDR3 reads TGTGCCAGCAGTGATTATAACCCCGCGGATGGCTACACCTTC.